This record looks at one TCR beta chain sequence and its context. Antigen specificity is unknown. PCR was performed using 60 Vbeta and 13 Jbeta primers. Some clones are missing from TCRdb's copy, which holds only in-frame ones; the method was immunoSEQ multiplex PCR. Of about 150,000 clones listed, about 76% are singletons. These data originate in a study of cytomegalovirus exposure and HLA in healthy donors. Points from the study as a whole: Among the sequence variants, a highly shared cluster was likely an artifact of sequencing. Later on, an analysis tied 15,000 or so TCR beta sequences to HLA alleles at 0.05 false discovery rate. The study dropped some indistinguishable V segments, TRBV6-2 and TRBV6-3 among them.

The CDR3 covers 14 residues. The V segment lost 5 bases and the J segment 4 bases; nucleotides outside the gene matches: 4. Germline loops: CDR1 LNHDA, CDR2 SQIVND (reference sequence). Among the donors, all were healthy bone marrow donors. The rearrangement joins TRBV19 to TRBJ2-5; 10 bases fit TRBD2. This clonotype was sampled from a human donor in good health. Sample: PBMCs. This chain's CDR3 is CASSLAGGGETQYF. The CDR3 DNA is TGTGCCAGTAGTTTAGCGGGGGGCGGAGAGACCCAGTACTTC.